Given below is one T cell receptor beta chain in context. Its antigen remains unidentified. Base qualities are not provided; no much larger clone lies one nucleotide away. TCR CDR3 regions were amplified from genomic DNA by multiplex PCR using the deep immunoSEQ assay. Extracted genomic DNA from each cell subset was distributed evenly across all wells of several immunoSEQ 96-well plates, and each plate was treated as a replicate. For sorted subsets, approximately 200 ng of genomic DNA, equivalent to 30,000 or so T cell genomes, went into each replicate PCR. Purified libraries were measured with a Qubit 3.0 fluorometer, size-checked on a Bioanalyzer 2100, and measured again with the KAPA Library Quantification kit. Every immunoSEQ 96-well plate was sequenced on a dedicated single-read 150-cycle Illumina NextSeq 550 flow cell. The study's processing was this. Because the immunoSEQ output included only junctional sequences and no quality scores, the filtering could not be the same as the filtering used for full-length reads. To assign V/J genes and CDR3, sequences were annotated using PyIR, a Python wrapper for IgBLAST v1.9, with IMGT germline references. Reads were filtered out if the reads had weak V/J assignments (E-value above 1e-6), no CDR3, stop codons, out-of-frame junctions, or ambiguous translated residues. V3J clonotypes were defined as sequences sharing an identical inferred V gene, J gene, and CDR3 amino acid sequence. Percentage overlap between repertoires was computed as shared unique clonotypes divided by the size of the smaller repertoire. Repertoire richness was assessed with RTK rarefaction, the Chao1 estimator, and Recon v2.1 estimates of unobserved clonotypes. Generation probabilities for all TCRbeta clonotypes obtained by the gDNA method from a few donors were computed using OLGA. TCRdb mirrors the immuneACCESS table, restricted to in-frame sequences. Some clones are absent from its copies; in checked studies, under half trace to an unresolved V gene, and the reason for the others is unknown. V and J calls and clone size come straight from that table; D and trimming were deduced from the DNA. The sample table contains roughly 2 million clones; only one count was recorded for about 94% of them. Roughly 0.13% of the sample rests with the top ten.

This specimen comes from a study of shared clonotypes between healthy human individuals (TCRdb year 2020). Context from the whole study: The cohort included a few men and two women between 18 and 49 years of age. For each donor, three plates each were used for CD4 naive and CD4 memory, two plates were used for CD8 naive, and one plate was used for CD8 memory. Blood TCR repertoires of four to six healthy adults were deeply sequenced to estimate repertoire size and the extent of clonotype sharing between individuals. Libraries were prepared and TCR repertoires were sequenced by different laboratories using diverse techniques, in order to increase sequencing depth and limit assay-specific biases. Between about 0.85 and 9.5 billion PBMCs per donor were obtained by leukapheresis. Findings and caveats that apply to the study as a whole: Sampling was restricted to blood, and TCR repertoires in tissue are likely to differ from TCR repertoires in blood. Rarefaction of sorted-subset datasets indicated incomplete sequencing despite the large sequencing depth. Based on pairwise subsampling, the degree of clonotype sharing among donors was expected to be affected by sequencing depth. Estimated clonotype richness was generally larger for naive than for memory subsets. The small number of donors limited the genetic and exposure-history diversity represented. Clonotypes shared by all four sorted-subset donors showed higher generation probabilities than non-shared clonotypes. Sharing across several donors was observed for about 5% of naive CD4, over 3% of naive CD8, over 2% of memory CD4, and 0.4% of memory CD8 clonotypes.

V is pared back by 5 bases and J by 0 bases, with 25 bases lying between the germline termini. CDR1 and CDR2 were assigned from the germline V gene (reference sequence) as MNHEY and SMNVEV. The cysteine opens and the phenylalanine closes a CDR3 of 20 amino acids. CDR3 DNA only is kept here, 60 bases in frame from base 1. The donors were healthy, HIV-negative adults with no recently reported acute infections or vaccinations. All donors were Caucasian adults living in Nashville, Tennessee, USA. CD4+ T cells were enriched by magnetic negative selection, after which naive cells were positively selected on CD45RA and the negative fraction was taken as the memory subset. Blood was collected by leukapheresis, and PBMCs were isolated by Ficoll-Histopaque density gradient centrifugation and then cryopreserved in liquid nitrogen vapor phase. Analytical flow cytometry was used to check the purity and quantity of every magnetically sorted T cell population. Genomic DNA was isolated from every sorted fraction and measured by UV absorbance on a Nanodrop 2000c.

This TCR derives from a man between 18 and 35 years old in good health. The specimen sequenced was naive CD4+ T cells sorted from blood. Reading the label with the study, this specimen's cell subset or site is: CD45RA+ positively selected. The chain uses TRBV27 and TRBJ1-4; D gene: possibly TRBD1, on 6 matching bases. The CDR3 is CASSPTPAGEGRATNEKLFF. The nucleotide sequence reads TGTGCCAGCAGTCCAACCCCGGCAGGGGAGGGAAGAGCAACTAATGAAAAACTGTTTTTT.